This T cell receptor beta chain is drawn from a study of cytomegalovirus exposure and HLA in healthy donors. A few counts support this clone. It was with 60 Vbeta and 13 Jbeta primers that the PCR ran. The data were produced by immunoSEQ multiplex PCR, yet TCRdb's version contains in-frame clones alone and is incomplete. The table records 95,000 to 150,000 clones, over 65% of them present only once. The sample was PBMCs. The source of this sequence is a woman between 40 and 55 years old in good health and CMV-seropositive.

The CDR3 DNA sequence: TGTGCCAGTAGAAACTTCAGGGGAGGCACAGATACGCAGTATTTT. It yields the protein CASRNFRGGTDTQYF. This chain links TRBV19 with TRBJ2-3, with D perhaps matching TRBD1 (6 bases). The V end lost 6 bases, the J end lost 1 base, and 14 bases lay between the germline ends. The CDR3 loop spans 15 amino acids. Germline loops: CDR1 LNHDA, CDR2 SQIVND (reference sequence).